The next 27 T cell receptor beta chains were all read from a single sample in a study of T cells after yellow fever vaccination. TCRdb re-analysed the 5' RACE reads in MiXCR, keeping a single row per CDR3 protein. The sample lists nearly 550,000 distinct CDR3 sequences, 15% to 20% occurring once. This sample comprised PBMCs, obtained 15 days after the yellow fever booster vaccination. The receptor set was obtained from a young man who received the YFV17D yellow fever vaccine.

The chain couples TRBV19 to TRBJ1-5, with a weak D call TRBD1 (5 bases). Trimming removed 3 bases at V and 0 bases at J, with 9 bases between. Looked up from germline, CDR1 is LNHDA and CDR2 is SQIVND (reference sequence). The CDR3 totals 15 residues. The CDR3 DNA is TGTGCCAGTAGTATTCCAGGGTATAGCAATCAGCCCCAGCATTTT. It specifies CASSIPGYSNQPQHF.

This clonotype has only a few counts. The V gene is TRBV12-5, the J gene TRBJ2-1; 10 bases match TRBD2. Looked up from germline, CDR1 is LGHNT and CDR2 is FRNRAP. This CDR3 spans 14 amino acids. For the CDR3, the DNA is TGTGCAACACAGCGGGAGGGCCGTTACAATGAGCAGTTCTTC. Its protein is CATQREGRYNEQFF.

This chain joins TRBV24-1 and TRBJ2-2, with 10 bases identical to TRBD1. Germline V CDR1 and CDR2: KGHDR, SFDVKD. There are 16 residues in the CDR3. With V trimmed by 3 bases and J by 4 bases, 4 bases remained unmatched. This CDR3 reads CATSDPGTGVTGELFF. The CDR3 nucleotides are TGTGCCACCAGTGATCCCGGGACAGGGGTCACCGGGGAGCTGTTTTTT.

The V call is TRBV5-6, the J call TRBJ2-2; D might be TRBD1 (5 bases). CDR3 size: 15 residues. V was trimmed by 4 bases and J by 7 bases, leaving 17 bases between them. Germline V lookup: CDR1 SGHDT, CDR2 YYEEEE. CDR3 protein: CASSDLDNRNGELFF. DNA for the CDR3: TGTGCCAGCAGCGACTTGGACAATCGAAACGGGGAGCTGTTTTTT.

The chain carries TRBV20-1 and TRBJ2-2; unclear D gene. From germline, CDR1 is DFQATT and CDR2 SNEGSKA (reference sequence). The CDR3 is made up of 15 amino acids. The V end lost 1 base, the J end lost 5 bases, and 14 bases lay between the germline ends. This CDR3 is CSARGDLVRTGELFF. As DNA, the CDR3 is TGCAGTGCTAGAGGAGACCTAGTACGGACCGGGGAGCTGTTTTTT.

The J gene is TRBJ2-1, the V gene TRBV7-2; D call uncertain. Germline CDR1 is SGHTA and CDR2 is FQGNSA. V lost 5 bases to trimming and J lost 3 bases, with 14 bases between them. CDR3 length equals 15 residues. This chain's CDR3 is CASSTQSGLYNEQFF. As DNA, the CDR3 is TGTGCCAGCAGCACCCAATCCGGCCTCTACAATGAGCAGTTCTTC.

This clonotype showed up just a few times. V and J are TRBV29-1 and TRBJ2-6; D uncertain. CDR3 length: 13 amino acids. The V gene lost 5 bases and the J gene lost 2 bases, with 7 bases spanning the gap. Germline lookup yields CDR1 SQVTM and CDR2 ANQGSEA. CDR3 loop: CSVRIPGANVLTF. The CDR3 nucleotides read TGCAGCGTTCGCATCCCTGGGGCCAACGTCCTGACTTTC.

The chain uses TRBV20-1 and TRBJ2-5; TRBD2 matches at 8 bases. The CDR3 has 15 residues. CDR1 and CDR2 from the germline V gene are DFQATT and SNEGSKA (reference sequence). J was trimmed by 6 bases and V by 4 bases; bases with no gene match: 13. Here the CDR3 DNA reads TGCAGTGCTACCTTAAGCGGGGGAGGATTAAAGACCCAGTACTTC. Protein product: CSATLSGGGLKTQYF.

The J gene is TRBJ2-1, the V gene TRBV3-1, with 10 bases matching TRBD2. This CDR3 comprises 17 residues. Germline V gene lookup returns CDR1 LGHDT and CDR2 YNNKEL (reference sequence). Unmatched junction bases numbered 10, after V lost 2 bases and J lost 6 bases. CDR3 sequence: CASSQRVASGRPNEQFF. The CDR3 region has the DNA TGTGCCAGCAGCCAAAGAGTGGCTAGCGGGAGACCCAATGAGCAGTTCTTC.

This clonotype was seen only a few times. This chain links TRBV7-6 with TRBJ2-7; D may be TRBD2 (6 bases). This CDR3 has 17 amino acids. The V gene lost 4 bases and the J gene lost 2 bases, with 21 bases spanning the gap. Germline V lookup: CDR1 SGHVS, CDR2 FNYEAQ. The CDR3 here is CASSSQTTGTLAYEQYF. The CDR3 coding sequence is TGTGCCAGCAGCTCGCAAACTACCGGGACTTTGGCCTACGAGCAGTACTTC.

The chain recombines TRBV30 with TRBJ2-1, with a possible D match to TRBD2 (6 bases). Trimming removed 7 bases at V and 6 bases at J, with 25 bases between. Germline CDR1 is GTSNPN and CDR2 is SVGIG (reference sequence). This CDR3 region has 16 residues. The CDR3 loop reads CASTGELSFISNEQFF. The CDR3 DNA is TGTGCCTCCACGGGAGAGCTCTCATTTATCTCCAATGAGCAGTTCTTC.

This rearrangement joins TRBV5-8 to TRBJ2-7, with 8 bases matching TRBD1. CDR3 length: 15 residues. Germline CDR1 is SGHTS and CDR2 is YDEGEE. Trimming at V came to 3 bases and at J to 5 bases, leaving 10 bases not matched to a gene. CDR3 sequence (DNA): TGTGCCAGCAGCTCAGCCGGGACAGGTTCCCACGAGCAGTACTTC. Translated, it gives CASSSAGTGSHEQYF.

This clonotype has more than one count but fewer than ten. The CDR3 loop reads CSAPEVESANEQFF. DNA of the CDR3: TGCAGTGCCCCAGAGGTAGAATCGGCCAATGAGCAGTTCTTC. The V and J genes are TRBV20-1 and TRBJ2-1; no firm D call. Germline values: CDR1 DFQATT, CDR2 SNEGSKA (reference sequence). The CDR3 contains 14 residues. Trimming removed 6 bases from V and 6 bases from J, with 18 bases in between.

The rearrangement joins TRBV12-3 or TRBV12-4 to TRBJ2-7; 15 nucleotides line up with TRBD2. The ends lost 6 bases at V and 4 bases at J; junction bases unmatched: 4. The CDR3 runs 15 residues. DNA of the CDR3: TGTGCCAGCAGCACCGGGACTAGCGGGGGGTACGAGCAGTACTTC. Amino acid sequence: CASSTGTSGGYEQYF.

V is TRBV4-3 and J is TRBJ2-3, with D uncertain. The V gene's germline CDR1 is LGHNA and CDR2 YSLEER. This CDR3 comprises 15 residues. V was cut by 5 bases and J by 4 bases, with 16 bases left in between. Written as DNA, the CDR3 is TGCGCCAGCAGCGCTCGTCCTGGGAATCCAGATACGCAGTATTTT. It translates to CASSARPGNPDTQYF.

The gene calls are TRBV5-5 and TRBJ2-1, with no clear D. CDR1 is SGHKS and CDR2 is YYEKEE in the germline V gene (reference sequence). This CDR3 comprises 13 residues. Trimming removed 2 bases at V and 6 bases at J, with 9 bases between. CDR3 loop: CASSFGPLNEQFF. CDR3 sequence (DNA): TGTGCCAGCAGCTTTGGACCTCTCAATGAGCAGTTCTTC. Looking up the rest from reference TRBV5-5 and TRBJ2-1 gives the full variable domain: DAGVTQSPTHLIKTRGQQVTLRCSPISGHKSVSWYQQVLGQGPQFIFQYYEKEERGRGNFPDRFSARQFPNYSSELNVNALLLGDSALYLCASSFGPLNEQFFGPGTRLTVL.

This clonotype came up a few times. This sequence joins TRBV29-1 and TRBJ2-5; D is perhaps TRBD1 or TRBD2 (5 bases each). The CDR3 consists of 12 residues. CDR1 SQVTM and CDR2 ANQGSEA come from the germline V gene. The V and J ends lost 6 bases and 2 bases respectively, with 10 bases between them. The CDR3 DNA is TGCAGCGTACTAGGGGTACAAGAGACCCAGTACTTC. Its protein product is CSVLGVQETQYF.

The V and J genes are TRBV3-1 and TRBJ2-1; 10 positions agree with TRBD2. The CDR3 length is 15 residues. Germline CDR1 is LGHDT and CDR2 is YNNKEL (reference sequence). Trimming cost V 5 bases and J 5 bases; bases outside gene matches: 6. This CDR3 reads CASSGSGRADNEQFF. In DNA, the CDR3 is TGTGCCAGCAGCGGCAGCGGGAGGGCCGACAATGAGCAGTTCTTC.

This chain links TRBV20-1 with TRBJ2-5, with D tentatively TRBD1 or TRBD2 (6 bases each). Per the germline V gene, CDR1 is DFQATT and CDR2 is SNEGSKA (reference sequence). This CDR3 contains 15 residues. Between the trimmed V and J ends, which lost 0 bases and 5 bases, there was a span of 16 bases. CDR3 sequence (DNA): TGCAGTGCTAGAGAACTCCTAGCGAGGGGGGAGACCCAGTACTTC. Translated, it gives CSARELLARGETQYF.

This clonotype has at least ten counts. The chain has TRBV20-1 and TRBJ2-2; D uncertain. From germline, CDR1 is DFQATT and CDR2 SNEGSKA (reference sequence). CDR3 size: 13 residues. V was clipped by 0 bases and J by 4 bases, with 6 bases between them. The CDR3 loop reads CSARETLTGELFF. CDR3 nucleotide sequence: TGCAGTGCTAGAGAGACACTCACCGGGGAGCTGTTTTTT.

This clonotype has just a few counts. The J gene is TRBJ2-1, the V gene TRBV5-1, with TRBD1 as a possible D gene (5 bases). The CDR3 has 14 amino acids. Trimming shortened V by 1 base and J by 7 bases, and 12 bases separated the two germline ends. The germline V gene has CDR1 SGHRS and CDR2 YFSETQ. CDR3 in DNA: TGCGCCAGCAGCTTGTGGGGCCAGGCTAATGAGCAGTTCTTC. It codes for CASSLWGQANEQFF.

The chain recombines TRBV18 with TRBJ2-7; D possibly matches TRBD1 or TRBD2 (5 bases each). Germline V gene data show CDR1 as KGHSH and CDR2 as LQKENI. CDR3 length: 14 residues. The V end lost 6 bases, the J end lost 3 bases, and 15 bases lay between the germline ends. CDR3 DNA sequence: TGTGCCAGCTCTCGAGGGGCGAACTTCTACGAGCAGTACTTC. Translation: CASSRGANFYEQYF.

This clonotype was detected ten times or more. V usage is TRBV12-3 or TRBV12-4 and J usage is TRBJ1-6; D perhaps matches TRBD1 (5 bases). Between the trimmed V and J ends, which lost 6 bases and 10 bases, there was a span of 13 bases. The CDR3 loop spans 13 amino acids. In DNA, the CDR3 is TGTGCCAGCAGCCCCGGGGGTGGGTCACCCCTCCACTTT. It codes for CASSPGGGSPLHF.

This clonotype was observed a handful of times. This chain connects TRBV20-1 to TRBJ2-5, with D possibly being TRBD2 (6 bases). The CDR3 runs 14 residues. The V end lost 2 bases, the J end lost 4 bases, and 14 bases lay between the germline ends. Germline V gene sequence: CDR1 DFQATT, CDR2 SNEGSKA (reference sequence). The DNA for the CDR3 is TGCAGTGCTAGACGACAGACCGGGAGAGAGACCCAGTACTTC. Translation gives CSARRQTGRETQYF.

This clonotype was seen more than once but under ten times. The CDR3 coding sequence is TGCAGCGTTGATTCGGGACTTCACACCTACGAGCAGTACTTC. Protein product: CSVDSGLHTYEQYF. V gene TRBV29-1 combines with J gene TRBJ2-7; a possible D gene is TRBD2 (6 bases). Trimming stripped 3 bases from V and 2 bases from J, with 14 bases between. The CDR3 is made up of 14 amino acids. Germline V gene lookup returns CDR1 SQVTM and CDR2 ANQGSEA.

The chain carries TRBV5-1 and TRBJ2-3; the D is unclear. This CDR3 is 13 amino acids long. The ends were cut back, 7 bases at V and 1 base at J, with 10 bases in the middle. The germline gives CDR1 SGHRS, CDR2 YFSETQ. Here the CDR3 reads CASGTIGTDTQYF. CDR3 coding DNA: TGCGCCAGCGGAACGATTGGCACAGATACGCAGTATTTT.

V is TRBV7-2 and J is TRBJ2-3; a possible D gene is TRBD1 (5 bases). The V gene lost 5 bases and the J gene lost 4 bases, with 13 bases spanning the gap. The germline V gene has CDR1 SGHTA and CDR2 FQGNSA. This CDR3 is 14 amino acids long. CDR3 bases: TGTGCCAGCAGCCAGGGTTTGCCCCCAGATACGCAGTATTTT. This sequence encodes CASSQGLPPDTQYF.